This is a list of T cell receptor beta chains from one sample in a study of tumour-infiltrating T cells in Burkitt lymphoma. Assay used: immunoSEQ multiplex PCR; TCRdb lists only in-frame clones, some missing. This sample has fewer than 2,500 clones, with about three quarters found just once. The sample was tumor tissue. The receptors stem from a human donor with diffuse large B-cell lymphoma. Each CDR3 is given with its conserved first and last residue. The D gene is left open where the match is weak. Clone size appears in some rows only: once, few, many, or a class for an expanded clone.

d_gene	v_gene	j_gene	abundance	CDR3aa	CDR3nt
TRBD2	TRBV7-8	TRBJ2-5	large	CASSLPSSGSMETQYF	TGTGCCAGCAGCTTACCTTCTAGCGGGTCGATGGAGACCCAGTACTTC
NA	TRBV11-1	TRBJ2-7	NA	CASSPIWDSYEQYF	TGTGCCAGCAGCCCTATCTGGGACTCCTACGAGCAGTACTTC
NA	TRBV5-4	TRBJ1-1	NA	CASSLEIRGGTEAFF	TGTGCCAGCAGCTTGGAGATTCGGGGTGGCACTGAAGCTTTCTTT
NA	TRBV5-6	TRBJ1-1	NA	CASSFGGNTEAFF	TGTGCCAGCAGCTTCGGCGGGAACACTGAAGCTTTCTTT
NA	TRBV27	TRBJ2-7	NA	CASSLSSVDEQYF	TGTGCCAGCAGTTTATCTTCGGTGGACGAGCAGTACTTC
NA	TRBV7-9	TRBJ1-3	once	CASSLAAGLGNTIYF	TGTGCCAGCAGCTTAGCGGCGGGGCTTGGAAACACCATATATTTT
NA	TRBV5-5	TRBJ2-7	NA	CASSQSRRQQYF	TGTGCCAGCAGCCAAAGCAGGAGGCAGCAGTACTTC
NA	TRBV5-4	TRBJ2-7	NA	CASRLQGEAYEQYF	TGTGCCAGCAGGCTCCAGGGTGAGGCCTACGAGCAGTACTTC
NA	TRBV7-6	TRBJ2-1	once	CASSPRPSYNEQFF	TGTGCCAGCAGCCCCAGGCCCTCCTACAATGAGCAGTTCTTC
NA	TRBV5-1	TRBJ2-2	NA	CASRVQDGELFF	TGCGCCAGCAGAGTACAGGACGGGGAGCTGTTTTTT
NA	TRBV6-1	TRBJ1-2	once	CATASGSYGYTF	TGTGCCACCGCGTCAGGGAGCTATGGCTACACCTTC
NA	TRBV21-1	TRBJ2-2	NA	CASWDRGAAGGTGELFF	TGTGCCAGTTGGGACAGGGGAGCAGCGGGAGGAACCGGGGAGCTGTTTTTT
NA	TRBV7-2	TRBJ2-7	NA	CASSFTGTAYEQYF	TGTGCCAGCAGCTTCACAGGGACTGCCTACGAGCAGTACTTC
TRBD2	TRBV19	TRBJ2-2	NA	CASSNGGRVHTGELFF	TGTGCCAGTAGTAATGGCGGGAGGGTTCACACCGGGGAGCTGTTTTTT
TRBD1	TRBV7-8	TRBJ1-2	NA	CASSRDRANYGYTF	TGTGCCAGCAGCCGGGACAGAGCTAACTATGGCTACACCTTC
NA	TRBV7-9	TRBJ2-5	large	CASSLETGGLETQYF	TGTGCCAGCAGCTTAGAGACGGGGGGCCTAGAGACCCAGTACTTC
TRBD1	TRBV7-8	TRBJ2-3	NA	CASSSETGGGTDTQYF	TGTGCCAGCAGCTCCGAAACAGGGGGTGGCACAGATACGCAGTATTTT
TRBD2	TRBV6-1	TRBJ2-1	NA	CASSDGLVGNEQFF	TGTGCCAGCAGTGACGGACTAGTTGGAAATGAGCAGTTCTTC
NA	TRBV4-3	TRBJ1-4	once	CASSPSGNPTTNEKLFF	TGCGCCAGCAGCCCCTCAGGGAACCCGACAACTAATGAAAAACTGTTTTTT
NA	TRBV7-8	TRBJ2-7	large	CASSSEPTGFHEQYF	TGTGCCAGCAGCTCCGAACCCACAGGGTTCCACGAGCAGTACTTC
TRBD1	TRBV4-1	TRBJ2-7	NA	CASSQQTGAYEQYF	TGCGCCAGCAGCCAGCAAACAGGGGCCTACGAGCAGTACTTC
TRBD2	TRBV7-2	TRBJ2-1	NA	CASSLLSGREGEQFF	TGTGCCAGCAGCTTACTAAGCGGGAGAGAGGGTGAGCAGTTCTTC
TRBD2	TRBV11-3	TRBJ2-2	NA	CASSSILGGGSGELFF	TGTGCCAGCAGCTCCATTCTGGGGGGAGGGTCTGGGGAGCTGTTTTTT
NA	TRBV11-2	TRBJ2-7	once	CASSYRREQYF	TGTGCCAGCAGCTATAGGCGGGAGCAGTACTTC
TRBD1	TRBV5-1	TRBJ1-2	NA	CASSSKSGTGNDGYTF	TGCGCCAGCAGCTCTAAATCCGGGACAGGGAACGATGGCTACACCTTC
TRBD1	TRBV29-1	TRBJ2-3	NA	CSVGQGSPDTQYF	TGCAGCGTCGGACAGGGGTCCCCAGATACGCAGTATTTT
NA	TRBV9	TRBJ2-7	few	CASSAEGGYEQYF	TGTGCCAGCAGCGCCGAGGGGGGCTACGAGCAGTACTTC
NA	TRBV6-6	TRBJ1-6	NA	CASSPLRGDSPLHF	TGTGCCAGCAGTCCCCTCCGGGGAGATTCACCCCTCCACTTT
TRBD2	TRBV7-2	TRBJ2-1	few	CASSLGTSVNEQFF	TGTGCCAGCAGCTTAGGAACTAGCGTCAATGAGCAGTTCTTC
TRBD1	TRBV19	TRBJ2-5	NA	CASSPGDRQETQYF	TGTGCCAGTAGTCCCGGGGACAGGCAAGAGACCCAGTACTTC
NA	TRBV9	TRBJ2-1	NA	CASSVGWTRGAANEQFF	TGTGCCAGCAGCGTAGGGTGGACGAGGGGGGCAGCAAATGAGCAGTTCTTC
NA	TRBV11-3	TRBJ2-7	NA	CASSSSRTGTYEQYF	TGTGCCAGCAGCTCCTCCAGAACAGGGACCTACGAGCAGTACTTC
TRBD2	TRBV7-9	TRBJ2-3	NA	CASSPTSGIAGTDTQYF	TGTGCCAGCAGCCCGACTAGCGGGATCGCGGGCACAGATACGCAGTATTTT
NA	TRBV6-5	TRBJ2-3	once	CASSYLGEADTQYF	TGTGCCAGCAGTTATCTCGGCGAAGCAGATACGCAGTATTTT
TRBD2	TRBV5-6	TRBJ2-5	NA	CASSLSGAGGGETQYF	TGTGCCAGCAGCTTGTCCGGAGCGGGAGGGGGAGAGACCCAGTACTTC
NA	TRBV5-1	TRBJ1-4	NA	CASSLEGPTNEKLFF	TGCGCCAGCAGCTTGGAAGGGCCAACTAATGAAAAACTGTTTTTT
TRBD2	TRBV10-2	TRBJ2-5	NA	CASSGTSGYQETQYF	TGCGCCAGCAGCGGGACTAGCGGTTACCAAGAGACCCAGTACTTC
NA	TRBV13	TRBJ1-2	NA	CASSPVDTTLYGYTF	TGTGCCAGCAGCCCCGTTGACACGACTTTGTATGGCTACACCTTC
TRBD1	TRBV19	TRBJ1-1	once	CASSIVTGGLNTEAFF	TGTGCCAGTAGTATCGTCACAGGGGGTCTCAACACTGAAGCTTTCTTT
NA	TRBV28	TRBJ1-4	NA	CASSPGTAGKLFF	TGTGCCAGCAGTCCCGGGACGGCCGGAAAACTGTTTTTT
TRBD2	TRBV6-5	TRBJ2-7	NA	CASSSSQAGGFEQYF	TGTGCCAGCAGTTCCTCCCAGGCGGGAGGGTTCGAGCAGTACTTC
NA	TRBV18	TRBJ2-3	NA	CASSPSTDTQYF	TGTGCCAGCTCACCATCCACAGATACGCAGTATTTT
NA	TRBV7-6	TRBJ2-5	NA	CASSLRTETQYF	TGTGCCAGCAGCCTGAGGACGGAGACCCAGTACTTC
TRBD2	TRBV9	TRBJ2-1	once	CASSVALAGANEQFF	TGTGCCAGCAGCGTAGCACTAGCGGGAGCCAATGAGCAGTTCTTC
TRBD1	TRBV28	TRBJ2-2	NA	CASSPADRGTGELFF	TGTGCCAGCAGTCCTGCCGACAGGGGCACCGGGGAGCTGTTTTTT
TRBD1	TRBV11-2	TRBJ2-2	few	CASSGDRTGELFF	TGTGCCAGCAGCGGGGACAGGACCGGGGAGCTGTTTTTT
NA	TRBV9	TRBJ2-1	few	CASSGQVVNEQFF	TGTGCCAGCAGCGGCCAAGTTGTCAATGAGCAGTTCTTC
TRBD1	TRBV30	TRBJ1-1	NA	CAWSSTGGVGKAFF	TGTGCCTGGTCCTCGACAGGGGGCGTCGGTAAAGCTTTCTTT
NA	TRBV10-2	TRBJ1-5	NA	CASSTGTDQPQHF	TGCGCCAGCAGTACTGGAACGGACCAGCCCCAGCATTTT
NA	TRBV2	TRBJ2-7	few	CASSEVGYEQYF	TGTGCCAGCAGTGAAGTCGGCTACGAGCAGTACTTC
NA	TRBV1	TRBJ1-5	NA	CSLNRGTSNQPQHF	TGCTCTCTAAACAGGGGGACCTCAAATCAGCCCCAGCATTTT
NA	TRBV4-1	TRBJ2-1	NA	CASSQEVLGSSEQFF	TGCGCCAGCAGCCAAGAAGTATTAGGGAGTAGTGAGCAGTTCTTC
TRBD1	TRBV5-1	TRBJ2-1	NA	CASSLSAGTGSFF	TGCGCCAGCAGCTTGTCTGCTGGGACAGGGAGTTTCTTC